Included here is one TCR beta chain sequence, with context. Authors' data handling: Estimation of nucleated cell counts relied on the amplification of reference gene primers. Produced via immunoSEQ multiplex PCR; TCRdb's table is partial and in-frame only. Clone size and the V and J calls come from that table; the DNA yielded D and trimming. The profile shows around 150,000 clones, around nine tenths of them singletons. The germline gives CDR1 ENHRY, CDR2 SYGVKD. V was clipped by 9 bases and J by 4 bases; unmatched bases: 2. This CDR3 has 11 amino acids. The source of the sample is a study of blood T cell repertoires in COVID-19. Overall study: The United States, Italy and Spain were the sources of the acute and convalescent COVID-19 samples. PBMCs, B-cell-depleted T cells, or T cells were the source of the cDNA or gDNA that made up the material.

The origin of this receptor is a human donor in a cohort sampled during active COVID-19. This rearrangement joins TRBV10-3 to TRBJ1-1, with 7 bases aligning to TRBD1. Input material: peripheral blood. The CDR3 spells CAIRDSTEAFF. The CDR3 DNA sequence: TGTGCCATTCGGGACAGCACTGAAGCTTTCTTT.